This T cell receptor beta chain stems from a study of T cell changes during pregnancy in multiple sclerosis. The protocol was immunoSEQ multiplex PCR, while the TCRdb copy is restricted to in-frame clones and leaves out a portion. The data contain approximately 49,000 clones, 80% to 95% of them singletons. J lost 9 bases, V lost 10 bases, and 8 bases had no gene match. Germline assignment: CDR1 MNHEY and CDR2 SVGAGI. This CDR3 comprises 13 residues. The chain joins TRBV6-5 to TRBJ2-1, with 11 nucleotides matching TRBD2. The sample in question was CD4+ T cells from peripheral blood mononuclear cells, obtained in the second trimester of pregnancy. The receptor was derived from a female donor in good health, enrolled as a control in a pregnancy study. Here the CDR3 DNA reads TGTGCCAACCAAAGACTAGCGGGGAGTGAGCAGTTCTTC. It specifies CANQRLAGSEQFF.